This is a list of T cell receptor beta chains from one sample in a study of T cell repertoires in cytomegalovirus infection. These receptors have no known antigen. TCRdb ran MiXCR on the reads and lists one entry per CDR3 protein. The sample carries roughly 800,000 distinct CDR3 sequences, roughly 29% recorded once. This material consisted of cultured CD8+ T cells from PBMCs, taken from culture after CMV antigen stimulation. These TCRs come from a human donor in good health (CMV status not recorded). Some clones in this sample may be carry-over from other donors' samples. Both conserved end residues are part of each CDR3. The order of the fields is J gene, V gene, clone size, D gene, CDR3 DNA, CDR3 protein. D genes are given only for firm matches. Rows give clone size only sometimes, using once, few, many, or a class for an expanded clone.

j_gene: TRBJ1-2; v_gene: TRBV7-9; abundance: NA; d_gene: NA; CDR3nt: TGTGCCAGCAGCCTTACAGGGCCCTCGATCTATGGCTACACCTTC; CDR3aa: CASSLTGPSIYGYTF
j_gene: TRBJ1-4; v_gene: TRBV6-6; abundance: NA; d_gene: TRBD1; CDR3nt: TGTGCCAGCAGCCTAGACAGGGTGGGGGAAAAACTGTTTTTT; CDR3aa: CASSLDRVGEKLFF
j_gene: TRBJ2-5; v_gene: TRBV12-3/TRBV12-4; abundance: NA; d_gene: NA; CDR3nt: TGTGCCAGCAGTAAGGGCAGACGGGGCGAAGGGGAGACCCAGTACTTC; CDR3aa: CASSKGRRGEGETQYF
j_gene: TRBJ1-4; v_gene: TRBV5-5; abundance: NA; d_gene: NA; CDR3nt: TGTGCCAGCAGCTGGGACCGTAGTTCTGGGATGGAACTGTTTTTT; CDR3aa: CASSWDRSSGMELFF
j_gene: TRBJ2-1; v_gene: TRBV7-8; abundance: many; d_gene: TRBD2; CDR3nt: TGTGCCAGCAGCTTAGGGGTAGGGAGGGACTACAATGAGCAGTTCTTC; CDR3aa: CASSLGVGRDYNEQFF
j_gene: TRBJ2-5; v_gene: TRBV7-9; abundance: many; d_gene: TRBD1; CDR3nt: TGTGCCAGCAGCGATACCCGGGACAGGGGACAAGTTAAGGGACCGAAGAACTTC; CDR3aa: CASSDTRDRGQVKGPKNF
j_gene: TRBJ2-2; v_gene: TRBV15; abundance: NA; d_gene: TRBD2; CDR3nt: TGTGCCACCAGCAGAGATGGGAGCGGGGGGGCCCGCGGGGAGCTGTTTTTT; CDR3aa: CATSRDGSGGARGELFF
j_gene: TRBJ2-2; v_gene: TRBV6-6; abundance: NA; d_gene: NA; CDR3nt: TGTGCCAGCAGTGGGGGGGGCCTCACCGGGGAGCTGTTTTTT; CDR3aa: CASSGGGLTGELFF
j_gene: TRBJ2-5; v_gene: TRBV7-8; abundance: few; d_gene: NA; CDR3nt: TGTGCCAGCAGGCGTTGGGATGGGGCCCAAGAGACCCAGTACTTC; CDR3aa: CASRRWDGAQETQYF
j_gene: TRBJ1-5; v_gene: TRBV24-1; abundance: NA; d_gene: NA; CDR3nt: TGTGCCACCAGTGATCAGACATACAGTGGTGATCAGCCCCAGCATTTT; CDR3aa: CATSDQTYSGDQPQHF
j_gene: TRBJ2-1; v_gene: TRBV6-1; abundance: NA; d_gene: TRBD2; CDR3nt: TGTGCCAGCAGGTGGGAGGGGCGCCATGAGCAGTTCTTC; CDR3aa: CASRWEGRHEQFF
j_gene: TRBJ1-5; v_gene: TRBV7-9; abundance: few; d_gene: NA; CDR3nt: TGTGCCAGCAGCGTACCATTGATGGTACAGCCCCAGCATTTT; CDR3aa: CASSVPLMVQPQHF
j_gene: TRBJ2-5; v_gene: TRBV7-2; abundance: NA; d_gene: TRBD2; CDR3nt: TGTGCCAGCAGCCTTCCGGCTAGCGGGGACAAACAAGAGACCCAGTACTTC; CDR3aa: CASSLPASGDKQETQYF
j_gene: TRBJ1-1; v_gene: TRBV7-8; abundance: NA; d_gene: NA; CDR3nt: TGTGCCAGCAGCAGCAGTAACGGGAACACTGAAGCTTTCTTT; CDR3aa: CASSSSNGNTEAFF
j_gene: TRBJ2-1; v_gene: TRBV9; abundance: NA; d_gene: NA; CDR3nt: TGTGCCAGCAGCGTAGCTCAGGCAGGAGGTTACAATGAGCAGTTCTTC; CDR3aa: CASSVAQAGGYNEQFF
j_gene: TRBJ1-4; v_gene: TRBV20-1; abundance: NA; d_gene: TRBD1; CDR3nt: TGCAGTGCTAGACATGACAGGGAATCAAATGAAAAACTGTTTTTT; CDR3aa: CSARHDRESNEKLFF
j_gene: TRBJ2-2; v_gene: TRBV7-9; abundance: few; d_gene: TRBD1; CDR3nt: TGTGCCAGCAGCTCTTCGGCCGCCGGGACAGGGGCGAACACCGGGGAGCTGTTTTTT; CDR3aa: CASSSSAAGTGANTGELFF
j_gene: TRBJ1-2; v_gene: TRBV4-3; abundance: NA; d_gene: NA; CDR3nt: TGCGCCAGCTCTCAGGGGATTAACTATGGCTACACCTTC; CDR3aa: CASSQGINYGYTF
j_gene: TRBJ1-6; v_gene: TRBV6-5; abundance: few; d_gene: TRBD1; CDR3nt: TGTGCCACCGCGGTGGGGACAGGGGTCTCACCCCTCCACTTT; CDR3aa: CATAVGTGVSPLHF
j_gene: TRBJ2-3; v_gene: TRBV12-3/TRBV12-4; abundance: many; d_gene: NA; CDR3nt: TGTGCCAGCAGTTTTCAGGGGGGGAGCACAGATACGCAGTATTTT; CDR3aa: CASSFQGGSTDTQYF
j_gene: TRBJ2-3; v_gene: TRBV19; abundance: NA; d_gene: TRBD1; CDR3nt: TGTGCCAGTAGTAGCGAGGGGGCGAGCACAGATACGCAGTATTTT; CDR3aa: CASSSEGASTDTQYF
j_gene: TRBJ2-1; v_gene: TRBV12-3/TRBV12-4; abundance: many; d_gene: NA; CDR3nt: TGTGCCAGCCGTCTAGGGGATGAGCAGTTCTTC; CDR3aa: CASRLGDEQFF
j_gene: TRBJ1-5; v_gene: TRBV7-6; abundance: many; d_gene: NA; CDR3nt: TGTGCCAGCAGCCTAGGGACGGCCGATAGCAATCAGCCCCAGCATTTT; CDR3aa: CASSLGTADSNQPQHF
j_gene: TRBJ2-1; v_gene: TRBV7-8; abundance: many; d_gene: NA; CDR3nt: TGTGCCAGCAGCTTAAATCTTCCCGGGGGGCATGAGCAGTTCTTC; CDR3aa: CASSLNLPGGHEQFF
j_gene: TRBJ2-4; v_gene: TRBV12-3/TRBV12-4; abundance: NA; d_gene: TRBD1; CDR3nt: TGTGCCAGCAGTCCGCTGAGGGGGCGAGGCAAAAACATTCAGTACTTC; CDR3aa: CASSPLRGRGKNIQYF
j_gene: TRBJ1-3; v_gene: TRBV6-6; abundance: NA; d_gene: NA; CDR3nt: TGTGCCAGCAGTTACTCGCCCTGGGGTTCCTCTGGAAACACCATATATTTT; CDR3aa: CASSYSPWGSSGNTIYF
j_gene: TRBJ2-7; v_gene: TRBV12-3/TRBV12-4; abundance: few; d_gene: NA; CDR3nt: TGTGCCAGCAGTTTTAACGGCCAAGAAGACGAGCAGTACTTC; CDR3aa: CASSFNGQEDEQYF
j_gene: TRBJ1-3; v_gene: TRBV2; abundance: few; d_gene: NA; CDR3nt: TGTGCCAGCAGTGAAGGGGACGCCTGGAGCTCTGGAAACACCATATATTTT; CDR3aa: CASSEGDAWSSGNTIYF
j_gene: TRBJ1-1; v_gene: TRBV13; abundance: NA; d_gene: NA; CDR3nt: TGTGCCAGCAGCTTATATGGGGGATTTGAAGCTTTCTTT; CDR3aa: CASSLYGGFEAFF
j_gene: TRBJ2-7; v_gene: TRBV20-1; abundance: NA; d_gene: TRBD2; CDR3nt: TGCAGTGCTAGAAAATTGCCCACTAGCGGGACCTACGAGCAGTACTTC; CDR3aa: CSARKLPTSGTYEQYF
j_gene: TRBJ2-2; v_gene: TRBV2; abundance: few; d_gene: TRBD1; CDR3nt: TGTGCCAGCAGTGAAGCGAGGGACAGGAACACCGGGGAGCTGTTTTTT; CDR3aa: CASSEARDRNTGELFF
j_gene: TRBJ1-6; v_gene: TRBV28; abundance: many; d_gene: TRBD1; CDR3nt: TGTGCCAGCAGTTTCAACATCGGGACAGGGGCCACTAATTCACCCCTCCACTTT; CDR3aa: CASSFNIGTGATNSPLHF
j_gene: TRBJ2-3; v_gene: TRBV6-1; abundance: few; d_gene: NA; CDR3nt: TGTGCCAGCACCCTTAGGAGGGGGGGCACAGATACGCAGTATTTT; CDR3aa: CASTLRRGGTDTQYF
j_gene: TRBJ1-1; v_gene: TRBV12-5; abundance: NA; d_gene: NA; CDR3nt: TGTGCTAGTGGTTTTTTGCTCCCGCGGAACACTGAAGCTTTCTTT; CDR3aa: CASGFLLPRNTEAFF
j_gene: TRBJ2-1; v_gene: TRBV11-3; abundance: NA; d_gene: NA; CDR3nt: TGTGCCAGCAGCTGGGACAAATACAATGAGCAGTTCTTC; CDR3aa: CASSWDKYNEQFF
j_gene: TRBJ1-5; v_gene: TRBV10-3; abundance: few; d_gene: NA; CDR3nt: TGTGCCATCAGTGATGGGGGAAACAATCAGCCCCAGCATTTT; CDR3aa: CAISDGGNNQPQHF
j_gene: TRBJ2-2; v_gene: TRBV15; abundance: few; d_gene: NA; CDR3nt: TGTGCCACCAGCACCACAGACAGTTCGAACACCGGGGAGCTGTTTTTT; CDR3aa: CATSTTDSSNTGELFF
j_gene: TRBJ2-1; v_gene: TRBV6-1; abundance: few; d_gene: NA; CDR3nt: TGTGCCAGCAGTCTATACAGGGCTTCGGACAATGAGCAGTTCTTC; CDR3aa: CASSLYRASDNEQFF
j_gene: TRBJ2-3; v_gene: TRBV7-6; abundance: NA; d_gene: NA; CDR3nt: TGTGCCAGCAGCTTATTCGGGAGCACAGATACGCAGTATTTT; CDR3aa: CASSLFGSTDTQYF
j_gene: TRBJ2-2; v_gene: TRBV7-8; abundance: many; d_gene: NA; CDR3nt: TGTGCCAGCAGCCCCACGGGACGTACGAACACCGGGGAGCTGTTTTTT; CDR3aa: CASSPTGRTNTGELFF
j_gene: TRBJ2-3; v_gene: TRBV28; abundance: few; d_gene: TRBD2; CDR3nt: TGTGCCAGCAGGACAGTACCAGCGGGGGTTTACACAGATACGCAGTATTTT; CDR3aa: CASRTVPAGVYTDTQYF
j_gene: TRBJ1-1; v_gene: TRBV6-6; abundance: few; d_gene: TRBD1; CDR3nt: TGTGCCAGCAGTTGGACAGGGTCAGACACTGAAGCTTTCTTT; CDR3aa: CASSWTGSDTEAFF
j_gene: TRBJ2-5; v_gene: TRBV12-3/TRBV12-4; abundance: NA; d_gene: TRBD2; CDR3nt: TGTGCCAGCAGTCTCGAGGAGCGGGGGGTCCGAGAGACCCAGTACTTC; CDR3aa: CASSLEERGVRETQYF
j_gene: TRBJ1-1; v_gene: TRBV7-9; abundance: many; d_gene: NA; CDR3nt: TGTGCCAGCAGCCCGCCGACCAGGGATTGGAACACTGAAGCTTTCTTT; CDR3aa: CASSPPTRDWNTEAFF